The next 8 T cell receptor beta chains were all read from a single sample in a study of cytomegalovirus exposure and HLA in healthy donors. Both 60 Vbeta primers and 13 Jbeta primers went into the PCR. The protocol was immunoSEQ multiplex PCR, while the TCRdb copy is restricted to in-frame clones and leaves out a portion. The sample includes some 150,000 clones, around 79% of them seen just once. The sample taken for sequencing was PBMCs. The receptor source for this set is a man in his forties in good health and CMV-seropositive.

Comment on this clone: The same CDR3 can be traced to other DNA sequences in this sample. This chain connects TRBV28 to TRBJ2-3; 12 nucleotides agree with TRBD1. The ends lost 3 bases at V and 2 bases at J; junction bases unmatched: 3. Germline assignment: CDR1 MDHEN and CDR2 SYDVKM. The CDR3 runs 16 residues. The CDR3 here is CASSLGTGGPTDTQYF. DNA for the CDR3: TGTGCCAGCAGTTTGGGGACAGGGGGCCCCACAGATACGCAGTATTTT.

This chain's CDR3 is CASSPGQFSYEQYF. The CDR3 DNA follows: TGTGCCAGCAGCCCGGGACAGTTCTCCTACGAGCAGTACTTC. This chain uses TRBV14 with TRBJ2-7; 7 bases map to TRBD1. Germline values: CDR1 SGHDN, CDR2 FVKESK. This CDR3 has 14 amino acids. Trimming removed 4 bases from V and 0 bases from J; junction bases left unmatched: 3.

The genes are TRBV15 and TRBJ1-1; no reliable D call. V was shortened by 0 bases and J by 6 bases, with 20 bases between the two germline ends. The length of the CDR3 is 17 residues. From germline, CDR1 is LNHNV and CDR2 YYDKDF (reference sequence). CDR3 DNA: TGTGCCACCAGCAGAGATCTAGCGAGGCTCGGCGGCCCTGAAGCTTTCTTT. Amino acid sequence: CATSRDLARLGGPEAFF.

In nucleotides, the CDR3 is TGTGCCAGCAGGGACACAGGCACTTATAGCAATCAGCCCCAGCATTTT. This translates into CASRDTGTYSNQPQHF. The chain links TRBV6-6 to TRBJ1-5; tentatively, D is TRBD1 (5 bases). This CDR3 comprises 16 residues. Germline V gene sequence: CDR1 MNHNY, CDR2 SVGAGI (reference sequence). V was cut by 6 bases and J by 0 bases, with 15 bases left in between.

The chain employs TRBV9 and TRBJ2-1; D perhaps matches TRBD2 (6 bases). V gave up 4 bases and J gave up 0 bases, with 17 bases separating them. The CDR3 has 17 residues. Per germline, CDR1 SGDLS and CDR2 YYNGEE. The DNA for the CDR3 is TGTGCCAGCAGCACCATAGCGGTGCAGAGCTCCTACAATGAGCAGTTCTTC. Amino acid sequence: CASSTIAVQSSYNEQFF.

The rearrangement uses TRBV4-3 and TRBJ1-1; D not resolved. This CDR3 is built from 15 residues. The germline CDR1 and CDR2 sequences are LGHNA and YSLEER. V dropped 0 bases and J dropped 1 base, with 9 bases sitting between them. DNA for the CDR3: TGCGCCAGCAGCCAAGACCTAGGAAGGAACACTGAAGCTTTCTTT. Encoded protein: CASSQDLGRNTEAFF.

The rearrangement links TRBV7-3 to TRBJ2-1, with 16 bases fitting TRBD2. The CDR3 contains 17 residues. Germline values: CDR1 SGHTA, CDR2 FQGTGA. V was pared by 5 bases and J by 7 bases, with 8 bases of the junction left unmatched. CDR3 protein: CASSIGTSGREVNEQFF. DNA for the CDR3: TGTGCCAGCAGCATCGGGACTAGCGGGAGGGAGGTGAATGAGCAGTTCTTC.

The rearrangement uses TRBV27 and TRBJ1-5; a weak D match, TRBD1 (6 bases). This CDR3 region has 14 residues. The ends were cut back, 5 bases at V and 3 bases at J, with 11 bases in the middle. Germline CDR1 and CDR2: MNHEY and SMNVEV (reference sequence). The CDR3 region is CASSRQDVNQPQHF. CDR3 nucleotide sequence: TGTGCCAGCAGTCGACAGGACGTCAATCAGCCCCAGCATTTT.